Here is one TCR beta chain with its context. The antigen is not known. The data were taken from a study of cytomegalovirus exposure and HLA in healthy donors. In the study overall: Unique TCRs numbering roughly 85 million, obtained from HLA-typed donors, made up an early data release.

Study-wide results and limits: It was assumed in the presence/absence analyses that sequencing depth was roughly uniform across donors.

The PCR made use of 60 Vbeta and 13 Jbeta primers. Data came from immunoSEQ multiplex PCR; TCRdb stores just in-frame clones and leaves some out. The data show under 100,000 clones, about 60% seen once. Healthy donors of bone marrow made up the group. V gave up 0 bases and J gave up 0 bases, with 10 bases separating them. The CDR3 is made up of 16 amino acids. From germline, CDR1 is SGHNT and CDR2 YYREEE (reference sequence). The J gene is TRBJ2-1, the V gene TRBV5-4, with D uncertain. The sequence came from a woman in her thirties or forties in good health and CMV-seropositive. The sample was PBMCs. The CDR3 sequence is CASSLVGRSSYNEQFF. CDR3 DNA: TGTGCCAGCAGCTTGGTCGGTAGGAGCTCCTACAATGAGCAGTTCTTC.